These 17 T cell receptor beta chains came from one sample sequenced in a study of T cell repertoires in aging, cancer and after chemotherapy. The template was genomic DNA from peripheral blood, not RNA. A mixed TRB-A/B primer pool amplified rearranged TRB by multiplex touch-down PCR. Using its own MiXCR run on the multiplex PCR reads, TCRdb lists one record per CDR3 protein. The repertoire holds more than 3,500 distinct CDR3 sequences, with around 26% as singletons. Sequenced material: blood. The receptors shown here come from a human donor with a blood cancer.

As concerns this clonotype: Germline and junction disagree at one end, which may indicate a read error. The chain carries TRBV5-4 and TRBJ2-5; D remains unclear. In germline, CDR1 is SGHNT, CDR2 YYREEE (reference sequence). CDR3 size: 11 residues. The CDR3 here is CASSLTSAQYF. The CDR3 coding sequence is TGCGCCAGCAGCTTGACATCGGCCCAGTACTTC.

The genes are TRBV6-4 and TRBJ2-2; the match to TRBD1 covers 8 bases. CDR3 length: 14 residues. Germline CDR1 and CDR2: MRHNA and SNTAGT. J gave up 6 bases and V 6 bases, and 6 bases lay outside the gene matches. As DNA, the CDR3 is TGTGCCAGCAGCACAGGGGGTGAGGCCGGGGAGCTGTTTTTT. This encodes CASSTGGEAGELFF.

This clonotype was detected a few times. This chain connects TRBV4-2 to TRBJ1-5; the D gene is possibly TRBD1 (6 bases). Per the germline V gene, CDR1 is LGHNA and CDR2 is YNFKEQ. V was pared by 1 base and J by 7 bases, with 11 bases between. The CDR3 length is 14 residues. The CDR3 DNA reads as TGTGCCAGCAGCCAAGGAGCGGGGGCCCAGCCCCAGCATTTT. Encoded protein: CASSQGAGAQPQHF.

This clonotype has just a few counts. This rearrangement joins TRBV29-1 to TRBJ1-1; D remains unclear. The CDR3 consists of 16 residues. Germline CDR1 reads SQVTM; CDR2 reads ANQGSEA. V lost 1 base to trimming and J lost 1 base, with 16 bases between them. This CDR3 reads CSVEARLLGWNTEAFF. As DNA, the CDR3 is TGCAGCGTTGAAGCCCGTTTACTGGGATGGAACACTGAAGCTTTCTTT.

In its sample, this clonotype was seen a few times. The chain combines TRBV19 with TRBJ1-2; 9 bases are shared with TRBD1. In germline, CDR1 is LNHDA, CDR2 SQIVND (reference sequence). This CDR3 comprises 15 residues. V dropped 6 bases and J dropped 5; count of bases not matched to a gene: 10. The CDR3 loop reads CASRPSLTGGYGYTF. CDR3 in DNA: TGTGCCAGTAGACCCTCCCTGACAGGGGGGTATGGCTACACCTTC.

This clonotype was seen a few times. CDR3: CASSSPGLAGGSTDTQYF. As DNA, the CDR3 is TGTGCCAGCAGCTCGCCGGGACTAGCGGGAGGGAGCACAGATACGCAGTATTTT. This chain joins TRBV7-9 and TRBJ2-3, with 16 bases lining up with TRBD2. CDR3 length equals 18 residues. Germline V gene sequence: CDR1 SEHNR, CDR2 FQNEAQ (reference sequence). Trimming cost V 4 bases and J 0 bases; bases outside gene matches: 4.

Judged by abundance, this clonotype is medium-sized. The chain has TRBV15 and TRBJ1-4, with 8 nucleotides matching TRBD1. The CDR3 contains 15 residues. Germline lookup yields CDR1 LNHNV and CDR2 YYDKDF (reference sequence). With 5 bases clipped from V and 4 bases from J, the junction kept 6 bases outside the gene matches. CDR3 nucleotides: TGTGCCACCAGCGAGGACAGGGTTGGTAATGAAAAACTGTTTTTT. Translating it yields CATSEDRVGNEKLFF. The variable domain in full, with the rest retrieved from reference TRBV15 and TRBJ1-4, is DAMVIQNPRYQVTQFGKPVTLSCSQTLNHNVMYWYQQKSSQAPKLLFHYYDKDFNNEADTPDNFQSRRPNTSFCFLDIRSPGLGDTAMYLCATSEDRVGNEKLFFGSGTQLSVL.

This clonotype appeared a few times. The chain carries TRBV12-3 or TRBV12-4 and TRBJ2-6; 9 bases map to TRBD1. V lost 5 bases, J lost 0 bases, and 5 bases stayed unmatched. CDR3 length: 17 residues. CDR3 in DNA: TGTGCCAGCAGTCCGGGACAGGGTAACTCTGGGGCCAACGTCCTGACTTTC. Translating gives CASSPGQGNSGANVLTF.

This clonotype is medium-sized (0.01 to 0.1%). V is TRBV29-1 and J is TRBJ2-7; D may match TRBD1 or TRBD2 (5 bases each). The CDR3 loop spans 12 amino acids. V lost 5 bases and J lost 6, with 14 bases in between. Germline CDR1 SQVTM, CDR2 ANQGSEA. CDR3 DNA: TGCAGCGTTCGCGACAGCGGATTCGAGCAGTACTTC. Amino acids: CSVRDSGFEQYF.

In DNA form, the CDR3 reads TGTGCCAGACCGGGACAGGGGGCGCCCTATGGCTACACCTTC. It encodes CARPGQGAPYGYTF. The genes are TRBV7-9 and TRBJ1-2; 12 nucleotides line up with TRBD1. The J segment lost 4 bases and the V segment lost 9 bases, leaving 6 bases of the junction unmatched. The CDR3 extends over 14 amino acids. Germline loops: CDR1 SEHNR, CDR2 FQNEAQ (reference sequence).

Note on this clonotype: This may stem from a read error, because a much larger clone lies one nucleotide away. The rearrangement uses TRBV29-1 and TRBJ2-7, with a possible D match to TRBD1 (5 bases). V gave up 3 bases and J gave up 3 bases, with 15 bases separating them. Germline V gene data show CDR1 as SQVTM and CDR2 as ANQGSEA. The CDR3 is made up of 14 amino acids. CDR3 region: CSVEPRQGDYEQYF. Here the CDR3 DNA reads TGCAGCGTTGAGCCGCGTCAGGGCGACTACGAGCAGTACTTC.

This clonotype was seen more than once but under ten times. The rearrangement links TRBV20-1 to TRBJ1-2; no clear D. Germline V gene lookup returns CDR1 DFQATT and CDR2 SNEGSKA (reference sequence). The CDR3 has 14 residues. V lost 0 bases, J lost 2 bases, and 10 bases lay in between. CDR3 nucleotides: TGCAGTGCTAGAGATAGGGCAGGAAACTATGGCTACACCTTC. Encoded protein: CSARDRAGNYGYTF.

V gene TRBV20-1 combines with J gene TRBJ2-5, with TRBD1 matching 7 bases. V was pared by 3 bases and J by 5 bases, with 9 bases of the junction left unmatched. Germline CDR1 and CDR2: DFQATT and SNEGSKA (reference sequence). This CDR3 spans 14 amino acids. The CDR3 DNA reads as TGCAGTGCTAGTGGTCAGGGGGTTAGGGAGACCCAGTACTTC. Encoded protein: CSASGQGVRETQYF.

This clonotype is deemed medium-sized (0.01 to 0.1%). The chain uses TRBV19 and TRBJ1-6; perhaps TRBD1 as D (6 bases). The germline CDR1 and CDR2 sequences are LNHDA and SQIVND (reference sequence). The V gene lost 5 bases and the J gene lost 7 bases, with 15 bases spanning the gap. The CDR3 totals 15 residues. This chain's CDR3 is CASSPTGSSNSPLHF. The CDR3 bases are TGTGCCAGTAGTCCCACAGGGTCCTCAAATTCACCCCTCCACTTT. Looking up the rest from reference TRBV19 and TRBJ1-6 gives the full variable domain: DGGITQSPKYLFRKEGQNVTLSCEQNLNHDAMYWYRQDPGQGLRLIYYSQIVNDFQKGDIAEGYSVSREKKESFPLTVTSAQKNPTAFYLCASSPTGSSNSPLHFGNGTRLTVT.

The chain employs TRBV7-9 and TRBJ2-1; TRBD2 matches at 8 bases. CDR1 is SEHNR and CDR2 is FQNEAQ in the germline V gene (reference sequence). This CDR3 is built from 15 residues. The V gene end was trimmed by 5 bases and the J gene end by 5 bases; junction bases not matched to a gene: 8. CDR3 in DNA: TGTGCCAGCAGCACTAGCGGCAGAGAACACAATGAGCAGTTCTTC. As protein: CASSTSGREHNEQFF.

This clonotype appeared a few times. The V and J genes are TRBV5-1 and TRBJ2-3; D possibly corresponds to TRBD2 (6 bases). The CDR3 covers 14 residues. CDR1 SGHRS and CDR2 YFSETQ come from the germline V gene. Between the trimmed V and J ends, which lost 0 bases and 2 bases, there was a span of 7 bases. CDR3: CASSLGGDTDTQYF. The CDR3 DNA reads TGCGCCAGCAGCTTGGGGGGGGACACAGATACGCAGTATTTT.

This clonotype is medium-sized in the sample. The V and J genes are TRBV15 and TRBJ2-5, with 9 bases lining up with TRBD2. The trim removed 4 bases at V and 4 bases at J, leaving 7 bases unmatched. In germline, CDR1 is LNHNV, CDR2 YYDKDF (reference sequence). The CDR3 length is 15 residues. The CDR3 spells CATSNPAGGGETQYF. The CDR3 nucleotides read TGTGCCACCAGCAACCCAGCGGGGGGAGGAGAGACCCAGTACTTC.